This is a list of T cell receptor beta chains from one sample in a study of T cells in Graves' hyperthyroidism and ophthalmopathy. One entry per CDR3 protein, called by TCRdb with MiXCR from the multiplex PCR reads. The sample lists a few hundred thousand distinct CDR3 sequences, less than 25% occurring once. The sample comprised blood. These receptors were collected from a man younger than 30 with Graves' hyperthyroidism. The CDR3 runs from the conserved cysteine through the conserved F or W. A D gene is named only where the DNA matches it firmly. Size is stated for part of the rows, as once, few or many counts, or as a class when the clone is expanded.

CASSLVDSSTDTQYF,TGTGCCAGCAGTTTAGTTGACTCCAGCACAGATACGCAGTATTTT,TRBJ2-3,TRBV12-3/TRBV12-4,many,-
CASSLGEGTGEQYF,TGCGCCAGCAGCTTGGGGGAGGGGACGGGGGAGCAGTACTTC,TRBJ2-7,TRBV5-1,-,TRBD2
CASRPAYRGQWLKTQYF,TGTGCCAGCAGGCCTGCCTACCGTGGGCAGTGGTTGAAGACCCAGTACTTC,TRBJ2-5,TRBV6-1,few,-
CACHRGITEAFF,TGTGCCTGCCACAGGGGTATCACTGAAGCTTTCTTT,TRBJ1-1,TRBV30,few,TRBD1
CATSIRGGLGELFF,TGTGCCACCAGCATACGGGGGGGCCTTGGGGAGCTGTTTTTT,TRBJ2-2,TRBV15,many,TRBD2
CASIPEQGWNTEAFF,TGTGCCAGTATACCCGAACAGGGATGGAACACTGAAGCTTTCTTT,TRBJ1-1,TRBV12-3/TRBV12-4,-,-
CASSRGGNTEAFF,TGTGCCAGCAGCCGGGGAGGGAACACTGAAGCTTTCTTT,TRBJ1-1,TRBV12-3/TRBV12-4,many,-
CASSQGPLGGDGELFF,TGCGCCAGCAGCCAAGGTCCCCTGGGGGGAGACGGGGAGCTGTTTTTT,TRBJ2-2,TRBV4-1,-,-
CASSLAAGPYEQYF,TGTGCCAGCAGCTTAGCAGCGGGGCCCTACGAGCAGTACTTC,TRBJ2-7,TRBV7-2,-,TRBD2
CAWSTGLETEAFF,TGTGCCTGGAGTACGGGGCTCGAGACTGAAGCTTTCTTT,TRBJ1-1,TRBV30,many,-
CASSLYPGAYEQYF,TGTGCCAGCAGTTTATATCCAGGGGCCTACGAGCAGTACTTC,TRBJ2-7,TRBV28,many,-
CASSLPRTGNTEAFF,TGCGCCAGCAGCTTACCACGAACAGGGAACACTGAAGCTTTCTTT,TRBJ1-1,TRBV5-1,-,-
CASSYGGRAQPQHF,TGTGCCAGCAGTTACGGTGGTCGAGCCCAGCCCCAGCATTTT,TRBJ1-5,TRBV28,many,-
CASSLVVEGEQYF,TGTGCCAGCAGCTTAGTAGTTGAGGGAGAGCAGTACTTC,TRBJ2-7,TRBV11-2,-,-
CSVVADHLYGYTF,TGCAGCGTTGTGGCCGACCACCTCTATGGCTACACCTTC,TRBJ1-2,TRBV29-1,few,-
CATSDRGGRQPQHF,TGTGCCACCAGTGATAGGGGGGGGCGTCAGCCCCAGCATTTT,TRBJ1-5,TRBV24-1,many,-
CASSPGADKNIQYF,TGTGCCAGCAGCCCGGGCGCGGACAAAAACATTCAGTACTTC,TRBJ2-4,TRBV12-3/TRBV12-4,many,-
CASSESRGFAGNTIYF,TGTGCCAGCAGTGAATCCAGGGGGTTTGCTGGAAACACCATATATTTT,TRBJ1-3,TRBV25-1,few,TRBD1
CASKASGSYEQYF,TGTGCCTCCAAAGCTAGCGGGAGCTACGAGCAGTACTTC,TRBJ2-7,TRBV27,few,TRBD2
CASSWDLGQYYEQYF,TGTGCCAGCAGTTGGGACCTGGGACAGTATTACGAGCAGTACTTC,TRBJ2-7,TRBV28,many,TRBD1